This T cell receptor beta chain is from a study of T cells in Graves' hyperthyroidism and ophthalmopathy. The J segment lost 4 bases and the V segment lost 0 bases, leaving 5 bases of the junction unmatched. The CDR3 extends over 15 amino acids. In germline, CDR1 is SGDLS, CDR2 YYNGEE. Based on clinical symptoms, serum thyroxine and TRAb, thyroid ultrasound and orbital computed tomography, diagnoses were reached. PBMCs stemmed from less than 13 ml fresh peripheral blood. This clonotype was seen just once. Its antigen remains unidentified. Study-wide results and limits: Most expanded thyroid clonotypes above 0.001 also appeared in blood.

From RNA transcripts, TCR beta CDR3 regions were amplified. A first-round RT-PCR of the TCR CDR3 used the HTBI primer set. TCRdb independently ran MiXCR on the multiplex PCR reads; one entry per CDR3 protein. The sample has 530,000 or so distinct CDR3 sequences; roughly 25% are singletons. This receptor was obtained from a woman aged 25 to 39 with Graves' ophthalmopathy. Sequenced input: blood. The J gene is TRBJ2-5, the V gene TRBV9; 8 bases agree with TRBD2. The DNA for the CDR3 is TGTGCCAGCAGCGTAGGCGGGGGGCCCGGAGAGACCCAGTACTTC. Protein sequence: CASSVGGGPGETQYF.